The next 16 T cell receptor beta chains were all read from a single sample in a study of blood T cell repertoires in COVID-19. TCRdb's table, derived via immunoSEQ multiplex PCR, lists solely in-frame clones and lacks some. Altogether fewer than 95,000 clones are present, roughly 90% being singletons, with the ten largest covering 25% to 30%. Source material: peripheral blood. These receptors came from a man aged 45-60 years with active or convalescent COVID-19.

This chain connects TRBV11-2 to TRBJ2-5, with 11 bases lining up with TRBD1. Germline V CDR1 and CDR2: SGHAT, FQNNGV. With 6 bases clipped from V and 0 bases from J, the junction kept 9 bases outside the gene matches. The CDR3 has 17 residues. The CDR3 DNA reads TGTGCCAGCAGGAGGACAGGGGGCGTTTTCGACCAAGAGACCCAGTACTTC. It translates to CASRRTGGVFDQETQYF.

The rearrangement joins TRBV9 to TRBJ1-2, with D tentatively TRBD1 (5 bases). V was clipped by 0 bases and J by 2 bases, with 8 bases between them. There are 14 residues in the CDR3. Germline V gene lookup returns CDR1 SGDLS and CDR2 YYNGEE. CDR3 region: CASSVGGRNYGYTF. The CDR3 bases are TGTGCCAGCAGCGTAGGGGGCAGAAACTATGGCTACACCTTC.

The CDR3 region is CASSPRGTSGGWETQYF. The CDR3 nucleotides are TGCGCCAGCAGCCCCCGGGGGACTAGCGGTGGGTGGGAGACCCAGTACTTC. This chain links TRBV5-1 with TRBJ2-5; 11 bases fit TRBD2. Germline CDR1 is SGHRS and CDR2 is YFSETQ. The CDR3 covers 17 residues. The trim removed 4 bases at V and 5 bases at J, leaving 13 bases unmatched.

The chain carries TRBV5-4 and TRBJ1-4, with 9 bases fitting TRBD1. The V gene end was trimmed by 5 bases and the J gene end by 8 bases; junction bases not matched to a gene: 7. This CDR3 spans 14 amino acids. Germline V gene lookup returns CDR1 SGHNT and CDR2 YYREEE (reference sequence). CDR3 bases: TGTGCCAGCAGTTTCGATACAGGGGGCGAAAAACTGTTTTTT. This encodes CASSFDTGGEKLFF.

The chain uses TRBV2 and TRBJ2-3; perhaps TRBD2 as D (6 bases). The CDR3 runs 15 residues. V lost 3 bases and J 3 bases, leaving 13 bases between the germline ends. Looked up from germline, CDR1 is SNHLY and CDR2 is FYNNEI. As DNA, the CDR3 is TGTGCCAGCAGTGACCGCGGGGCAATTACAGATACGCAGTATTTT. Translation: CASSDRGAITDTQYF.

The V gene is TRBV10-1, the J gene TRBJ2-1, with 8 bases that match TRBD1. With 7 bases clipped from V and 3 bases from J, the junction kept 20 bases outside the gene matches. There are 19 residues in the CDR3. Per the germline V gene, CDR1 is WNHNN and CDR2 is SYGVQD (reference sequence). The chain's CDR3 is CASTSGPGGKLSLYNEQFF. In DNA, the CDR3 is TGCGCCAGCACCTCCGGTCCAGGGGGCAAATTAAGCCTCTACAATGAGCAGTTCTTC.

This clone has only a few counts. This chain joins TRBV5-4 and TRBJ1-3; possible D gene TRBD1, 5 bases. The germline gives CDR1 SGHNT, CDR2 YYREEE (reference sequence). V lost 0 bases and J 7 bases, leaving 8 bases between the germline ends. The CDR3 loop spans 13 amino acids. In nucleotides, the CDR3 is TGTGCCAGCAGCTTGGCAGGGCAGAACACCATATATTTT. This sequence encodes CASSLAGQNTIYF.

The chain combines TRBV15 with TRBJ2-3; no clear D. V lost 2 bases to trimming and J lost 0 bases, with 3 bases between them. The CDR3 is 13 residues long. CDR1 and CDR2 (germline): LNHNV, YYDKDF (reference sequence). The CDR3 is CATSRQSTDTQYF. CDR3 nucleotides: TGTGCCACCAGCAGACAGAGCACAGATACGCAGTATTTT.

The chain joins TRBV11-2 to TRBJ2-7, with 8 positions matching TRBD2. The trim removed 3 bases at V and 4 bases at J, leaving 5 bases unmatched. Germline CDR1 and CDR2: SGHAT and FQNNGV. The CDR3 is 14 residues long. CDR3 protein: CASSFRAGAYEQYF. Written as DNA, the CDR3 is TGTGCCAGCAGCTTCCGAGCGGGAGCATACGAGCAGTACTTC.

V gene TRBV7-9 combines with J gene TRBJ1-1; maybe TRBD1 (6 bases). V was shortened by 5 bases and J by 6 bases, with 13 bases between the two germline ends. The CDR3 consists of 13 residues. Germline values: CDR1 SEHNR, CDR2 FQNEAQ (reference sequence). The CDR3 sequence is CASSPSGHAEAFF. Here the CDR3 DNA reads TGTGCCAGCAGCCCCTCGGGACATGCTGAAGCTTTCTTT.

The DNA of the CDR3 is TGTGCCACCAGTGATGCGACTAGCGGGGGGAGGGATACGCAGTATTTT. It yields the protein CATSDATSGGRDTQYF. This chain joins TRBV24-1 and TRBJ2-3, with TRBD2 matching over 13 bases. Looked up from germline, CDR1 is KGHDR and CDR2 is SFDVKD. Trimming cost V 3 bases and J 6 bases; bases outside gene matches: 5. The CDR3 has 16 residues.

The genes are TRBV20-1 and TRBJ2-7; 9 nucleotides line up with TRBD2. V lost 3 bases and J lost 0; bases outside the gene matches: 6. This CDR3 is built from 15 residues. In germline, CDR1 is DFQATT, CDR2 SNEGSKA (reference sequence). The CDR3 sequence: CSASAGTSISYEQYF. In DNA, the CDR3 is TGCAGTGCTAGTGCCGGGACTAGCATCTCCTACGAGCAGTACTTC.

This chain uses TRBV28 with TRBJ1-5; possible D gene TRBD1, 5 bases. Trimming left V 4 bases short and J 5 bases short, with 18 bases between. CDR1 MDHEN and CDR2 SYDVKM come from the germline V gene. The CDR3 covers 16 residues. CDR3 sequence (DNA): TGTGCCAGCAGTTCCACTCGGGGGGGTGGTCATCAGCCCCAGCATTTT. Translated, it gives CASSSTRGGGHQPQHF.

The chain recombines TRBV4-1 with TRBJ2-5; no clear D. There are 13 residues in the CDR3. The germline V gene encodes CDR1 MGHRA and CDR2 YSYEKL. Trimming removed 2 bases from V and 2 bases from J, with 6 bases in between. The CDR3 nucleotides are TGCGCCAGCAGCCAACAGTCTCAAGAGACCCAGTACTTC. This gives the protein CASSQQSQETQYF.

This clone has just one count. The chain combines TRBV7-8 with TRBJ1-2, with unresolved D. V lost 0 bases and J 3 bases, leaving 5 bases between the germline ends. The V gene's germline CDR1 is SGHVS and CDR2 FQNEAQ. This CDR3 region has 13 residues. The CDR3 region is CASSLATDYGYTF. The CDR3 nucleotides are TGTGCCAGCAGCTTAGCTACGGACTATGGCTACACCTTC. The full variable domain, its missing parts supplied by reference TRBV7-8 and TRBJ1-2, is GAGVSQSPRYKVAKRGQDVALRCDPISGHVSLFWYQQALGQGPEFLTYFQNEAQLDKSGLPSDRFFAERPEGSVSTLKIQRTQQEDSAVYLCASSLATDYGYTFGSGTRLTVV.

A single count supports this clone. The CDR3 region has the DNA TGTGCCAGCAGCTTTGGACTTCAAGAGACCCAGTACTTC. It specifies CASSFGLQETQYF. This chain links TRBV5-4 with TRBJ2-5; TRBD2 might be the D (5 bases). Trimming left V 2 bases short and J 2 bases short, with 7 bases between. The CDR3 is 13 amino acids. Germline V gene sequence: CDR1 SGHNT, CDR2 YYREEE (reference sequence).